This T cell receptor (beta chain) was captured by sequencing in a study of T cells in Graves' hyperthyroidism and ophthalmopathy. Template material for amplifying TCR beta CDR3 regions consisted of RNA transcripts. The TCR CDR3 was amplified in a first-round RT-PCR using the HTBI primer set. Each CDR3 protein gets one entry after TCRdb re-called the multiplex PCR reads with MiXCR. The top ten hold roughly 7.7% of the sample, which has hundreds of thousands of distinct CDR3 sequences, about a sixth seen once. In germline, CDR1 is SGHTA, CDR2 FQGTGA. The junction had 17 bases not matched to a gene; V was cut back by 4 bases and J by 4 bases. This CDR3 region has 20 residues.

The sequenced sample consisted of blood. The receptor's source is a woman under 30 with Graves' hyperthyroidism. This sequence joins TRBV7-3 and TRBJ2-7, with 15 bases lining up with TRBD2. The CDR3 sequence: CASSSRIWTSGRAALYEQYF. For the CDR3, the DNA is TGTGCCAGCAGCTCTCGCATCTGGACTAGCGGGAGGGCCGCACTTTACGAGCAGTACTTC.